This T cell receptor beta chain appears in the sequencing data of a study of T-cell reconstitution after alpha-beta-depleted transplantation in children. This clonotype has just a few counts. This sample's TCRbeta library carried unique molecular identifier barcodes. Each CDR3 protein is one row after TCRdb ran MiXCR on the PCR reads. The data contain 600,000 to 700,000 distinct CDR3 sequences, around a sixth of them seen just once; the ten biggest clones take up about 1.1%. The sequencing here drew on PBMCs from the stem cell graft donor, taken from the stem cell graft. The TCR originated in a human donor who donated a stem cell graft to a child with acute myeloid leukemia.

The CDR3 sequence is CASTPGGRGNTIYF. DNA for the CDR3: TGTGCCAGCACCCCTGGGGGTCGGGGAAACACCATATATTTT. The chain carries TRBV12-3 or TRBV12-4 and TRBJ1-3; D possibly corresponds to TRBD1 (5 bases). V shed 7 bases and J shed 4 bases, with 14 bases lying between them. The CDR3 runs 14 residues.